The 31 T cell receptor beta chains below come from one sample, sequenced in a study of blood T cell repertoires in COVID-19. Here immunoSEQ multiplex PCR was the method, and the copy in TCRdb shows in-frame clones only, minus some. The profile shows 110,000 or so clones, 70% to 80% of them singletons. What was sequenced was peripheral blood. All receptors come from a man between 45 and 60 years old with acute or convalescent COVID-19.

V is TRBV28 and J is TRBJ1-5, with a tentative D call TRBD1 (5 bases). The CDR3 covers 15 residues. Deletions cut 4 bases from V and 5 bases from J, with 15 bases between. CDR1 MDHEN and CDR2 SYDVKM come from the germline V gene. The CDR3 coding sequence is TGTGCCAGCAGTTCCAGTGGGGGAGGGGATCAGCCCCAGCATTTT. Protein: CASSSSGGGDQPQHF.

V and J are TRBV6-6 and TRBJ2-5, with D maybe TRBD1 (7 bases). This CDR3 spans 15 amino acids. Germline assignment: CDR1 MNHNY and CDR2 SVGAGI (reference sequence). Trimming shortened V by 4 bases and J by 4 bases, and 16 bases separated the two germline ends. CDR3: CASSSPSGGGETQYF. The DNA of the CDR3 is TGTGCCAGCAGTTCCCCCTCAGGGGGAGGAGAGACCCAGTACTTC.

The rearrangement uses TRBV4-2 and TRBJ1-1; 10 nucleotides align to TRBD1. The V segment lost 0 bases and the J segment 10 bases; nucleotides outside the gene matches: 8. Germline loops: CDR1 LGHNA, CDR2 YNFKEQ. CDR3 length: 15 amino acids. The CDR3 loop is CASSQDRGQGKAAFF. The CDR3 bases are TGTGCCAGCAGCCAAGATCGGGGACAGGGGAAGGCAGCTTTCTTT.

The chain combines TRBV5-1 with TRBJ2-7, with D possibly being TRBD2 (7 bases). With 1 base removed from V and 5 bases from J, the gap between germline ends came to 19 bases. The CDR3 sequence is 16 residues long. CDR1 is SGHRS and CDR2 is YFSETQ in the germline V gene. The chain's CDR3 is CASSLRGEGRDNEQYF. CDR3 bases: TGCGCCAGCAGCTTGCGCGGGGAGGGCCGGGACAACGAGCAGTACTTC.

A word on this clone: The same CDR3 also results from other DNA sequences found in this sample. The CDR3, as DNA: TGTGCCAGTGCTCCTACAGGGGTCCCCTACGAGCAGTACTTC. Translation: CASAPTGVPYEQYF. The chain has TRBV19 and TRBJ2-7; 7 bases fit TRBD1. Germline V gene lookup returns CDR1 LNHDA and CDR2 SQIVND (reference sequence). The CDR3 is 14 amino acids. The junction had 9 bases not matched to a gene; V was cut back by 8 bases and J by 2 bases.

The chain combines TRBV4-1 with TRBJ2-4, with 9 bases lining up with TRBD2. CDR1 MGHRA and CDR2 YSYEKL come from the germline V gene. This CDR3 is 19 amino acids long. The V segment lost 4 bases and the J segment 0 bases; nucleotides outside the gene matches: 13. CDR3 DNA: TGCGCCAGCAGCCCTCGAAGGGAGCGGGGGGTACTAGCCAAAAACATTCAGTACTTC. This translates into CASSPRRERGVLAKNIQYF.

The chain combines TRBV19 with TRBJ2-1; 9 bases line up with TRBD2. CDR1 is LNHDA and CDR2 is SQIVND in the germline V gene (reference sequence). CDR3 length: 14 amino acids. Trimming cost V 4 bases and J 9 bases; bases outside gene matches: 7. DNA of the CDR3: TGTGCCAGTAGTACGGGACTAGCAATCGGTGAGCAGTTCTTC. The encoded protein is CASSTGLAIGEQFF.

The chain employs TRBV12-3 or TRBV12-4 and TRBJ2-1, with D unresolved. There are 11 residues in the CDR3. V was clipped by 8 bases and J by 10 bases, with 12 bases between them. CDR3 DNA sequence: TGTGCCAGCTCGGCGGTTAAAGAGCAGTTCTTC. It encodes CASSAVKEQFF.

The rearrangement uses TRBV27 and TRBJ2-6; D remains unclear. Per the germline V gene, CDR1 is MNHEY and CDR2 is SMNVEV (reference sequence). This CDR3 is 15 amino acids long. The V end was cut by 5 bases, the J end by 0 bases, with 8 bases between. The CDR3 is CASSTSNSGANVLTF. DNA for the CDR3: TGTGCCAGCAGTACGAGTAACTCTGGGGCCAACGTCCTGACTTTC. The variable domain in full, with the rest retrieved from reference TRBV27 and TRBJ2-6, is EAQVTQNPRYLITVTGKKLTVTCSQNMNHEYMSWYRQDPGLGLRQIYYSMNVEVTDKGDVPEGYKVSRKEKRNFPLILESPSPNQTSLYFCASSTSNSGANVLTFGAGSRLTVL.

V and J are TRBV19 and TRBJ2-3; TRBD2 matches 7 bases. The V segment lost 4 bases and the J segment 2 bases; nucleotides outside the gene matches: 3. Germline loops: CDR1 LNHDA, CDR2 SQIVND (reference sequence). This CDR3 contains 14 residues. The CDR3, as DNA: TGTGCCAGTAGTAACCGGGGGGTCACAGATACGCAGTATTTT. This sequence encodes CASSNRGVTDTQYF.

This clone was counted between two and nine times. CDR3 bases: TGCGCCAGCAGCCGGGGACAGAACACCGGGGAGCTGTTTTTT. Its translation: CASSRGQNTGELFF. The chain carries TRBV5-1 and TRBJ2-2, with D possibly being TRBD1 (6 bases). Germline CDR1 is SGHRS and CDR2 is YFSETQ. The CDR3 is made up of 14 amino acids. Trimming stripped 4 bases from V and 1 base from J, with 8 bases between.

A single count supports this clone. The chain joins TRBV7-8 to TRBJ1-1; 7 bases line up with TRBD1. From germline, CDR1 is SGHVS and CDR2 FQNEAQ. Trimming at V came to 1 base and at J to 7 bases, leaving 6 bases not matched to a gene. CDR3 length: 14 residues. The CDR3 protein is CASSLGRQGDEAFF. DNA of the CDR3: TGTGCCAGCAGCTTAGGTCGGCAGGGGGATGAAGCTTTCTTT.

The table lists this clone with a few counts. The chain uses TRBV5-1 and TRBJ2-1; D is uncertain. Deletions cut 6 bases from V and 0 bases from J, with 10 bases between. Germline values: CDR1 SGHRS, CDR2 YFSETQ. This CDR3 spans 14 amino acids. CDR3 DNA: TGCGCCAGCACCGTACCGGGCTCCTACAATGAGCAGTTCTTC. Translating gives CASTVPGSYNEQFF.

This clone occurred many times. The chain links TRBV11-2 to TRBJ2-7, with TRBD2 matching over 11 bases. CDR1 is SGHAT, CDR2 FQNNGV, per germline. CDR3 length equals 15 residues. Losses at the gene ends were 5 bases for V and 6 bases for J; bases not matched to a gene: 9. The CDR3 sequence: CASSPLLAGEGEQYF. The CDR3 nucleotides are TGTGCCAGCAGCCCGCTACTAGCGGGAGAAGGCGAGCAGTACTTC.

The CDR3 here is CASSNIPGQGISYGYTF. CDR3 sequence (DNA): TGTGCCAGTAGTAACATCCCGGGACAGGGCATTTCTTATGGCTACACCTTC. The chain carries TRBV19 and TRBJ1-2; TRBD1 agrees at 9 bases. The CDR3 extends over 17 amino acids. The V gene's germline CDR1 is LNHDA and CDR2 SQIVND (reference sequence). V trimming: 4 bases; J trimming: 5 bases; junction bases outside the gene matches: 14.

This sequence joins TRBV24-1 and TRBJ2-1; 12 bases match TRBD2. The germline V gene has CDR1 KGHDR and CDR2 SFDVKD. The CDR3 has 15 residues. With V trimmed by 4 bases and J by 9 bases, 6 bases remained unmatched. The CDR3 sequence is CATSETLAGGLEQFF. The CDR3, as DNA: TGTGCCACCAGTGAAACGCTAGCGGGGGGGCTTGAGCAGTTCTTC.

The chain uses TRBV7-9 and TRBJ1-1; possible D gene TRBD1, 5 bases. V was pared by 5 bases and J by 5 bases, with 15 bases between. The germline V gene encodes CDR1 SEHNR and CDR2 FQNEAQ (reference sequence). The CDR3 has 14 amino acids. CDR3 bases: TGTGCCAGCAGCCCCGGCCAGGGAGGAACTGAAGCTTTCTTT. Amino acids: CASSPGQGGTEAFF.

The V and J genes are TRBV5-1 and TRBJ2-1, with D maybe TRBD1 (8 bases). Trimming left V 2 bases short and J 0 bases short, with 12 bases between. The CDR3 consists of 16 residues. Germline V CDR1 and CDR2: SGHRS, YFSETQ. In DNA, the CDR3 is TGCGCCAGCAGCTTACAGGGGGGGAGCTCCTACAATGAGCAGTTCTTC. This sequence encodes CASSLQGGSSYNEQFF.

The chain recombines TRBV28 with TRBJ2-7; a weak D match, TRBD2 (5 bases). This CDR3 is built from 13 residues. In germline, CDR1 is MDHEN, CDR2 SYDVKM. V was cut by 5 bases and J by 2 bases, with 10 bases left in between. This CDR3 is CASSPPGTYEQYF. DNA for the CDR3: TGTGCCAGCAGTCCACCGGGGACCTACGAGCAGTACTTC.

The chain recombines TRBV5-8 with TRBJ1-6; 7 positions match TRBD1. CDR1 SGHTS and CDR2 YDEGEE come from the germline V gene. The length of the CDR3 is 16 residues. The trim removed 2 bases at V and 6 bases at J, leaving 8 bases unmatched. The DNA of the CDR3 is TGTGCCAGCAGCTTCTTTAGGGGACAGCCTAATTCACCCCTCCACTTT. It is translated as CASSFFRGQPNSPLHF.

The CDR3 DNA reads TGTGCCAGCAGAACAGGGGCGAACACTGAAGCTTTCTTT. Its translation is CASRTGANTEAFF. This chain links TRBV7-9 with TRBJ1-1; 7 bases align to TRBD1. This CDR3 has 13 amino acids. The J segment lost 1 base and the V segment lost 6 bases, leaving 2 bases of the junction unmatched. CDR1 is SEHNR, CDR2 FQNEAQ, per germline (reference sequence).

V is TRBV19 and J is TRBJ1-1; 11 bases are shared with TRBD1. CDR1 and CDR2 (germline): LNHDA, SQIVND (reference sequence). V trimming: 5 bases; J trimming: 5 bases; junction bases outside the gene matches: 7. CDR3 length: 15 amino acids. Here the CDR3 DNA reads TGTGCCAGTAGTGGCCCGGACAGGGGGCGGACTGAAGCTTTCTTT. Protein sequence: CASSGPDRGRTEAFF.

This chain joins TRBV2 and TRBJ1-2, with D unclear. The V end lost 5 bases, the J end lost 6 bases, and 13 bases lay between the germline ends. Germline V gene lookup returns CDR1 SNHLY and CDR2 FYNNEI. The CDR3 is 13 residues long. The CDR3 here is CASSLRLSDGYTF. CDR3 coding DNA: TGTGCCAGCAGTTTGAGGTTATCAGATGGCTACACCTTC. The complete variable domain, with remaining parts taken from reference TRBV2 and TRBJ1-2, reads EPEVTQTPSHQVTQMGQEVILRCVPISNHLYFYWYRQILGQKVEFLVSFYNNEISEKSEIFDDQFSVERPDGSNFTLKIRSTKLEDSAMYFCASSLRLSDGYTFGSGTRLTVV.

The CDR3 DNA reads TGTGCCAGCAGTTACGTGACAGCTAACTATGGCTACACCTTC. Translation gives CASSYVTANYGYTF. The chain recombines TRBV6-6 with TRBJ1-2; D may be TRBD1 (5 bases). The CDR3 is made up of 14 amino acids. Germline V gives CDR1 MNHNY, CDR2 SVGAGI (reference sequence). V lost 2 bases and J 0 bases, leaving 7 bases between the germline ends.

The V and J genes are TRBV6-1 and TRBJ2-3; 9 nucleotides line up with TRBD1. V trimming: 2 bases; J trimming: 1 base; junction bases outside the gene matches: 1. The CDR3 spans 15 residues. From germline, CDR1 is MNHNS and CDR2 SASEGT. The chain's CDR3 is CASSERTGGTDTQYF. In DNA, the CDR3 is TGTGCCAGCAGTGAAAGGACAGGGGGCACAGATACGCAGTATTTT.

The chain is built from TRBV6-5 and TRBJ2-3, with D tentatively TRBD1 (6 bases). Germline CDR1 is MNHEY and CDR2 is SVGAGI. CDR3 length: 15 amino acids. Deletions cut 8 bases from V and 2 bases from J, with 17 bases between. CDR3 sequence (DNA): TGTGCCAGCCTACCGGGACAAGGAGACACAGATACGCAGTATTTT. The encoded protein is CASLPGQGDTDTQYF.

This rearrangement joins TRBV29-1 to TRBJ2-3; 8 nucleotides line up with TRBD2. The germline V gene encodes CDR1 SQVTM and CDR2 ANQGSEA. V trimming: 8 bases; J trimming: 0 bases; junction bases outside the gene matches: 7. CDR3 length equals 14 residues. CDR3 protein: CSFAGTSSTDTQYF. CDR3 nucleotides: TGCAGCTTCGCCGGGACTAGTAGCACAGATACGCAGTATTTT.

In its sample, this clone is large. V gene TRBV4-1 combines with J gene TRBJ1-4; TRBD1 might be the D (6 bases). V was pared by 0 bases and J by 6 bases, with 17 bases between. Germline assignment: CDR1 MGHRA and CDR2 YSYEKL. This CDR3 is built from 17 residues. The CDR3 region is CASSQDPGWGRDEKLFF. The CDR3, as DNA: TGCGCCAGCAGCCAAGATCCGGGCTGGGGGCGGGATGAAAAACTGTTTTTT.

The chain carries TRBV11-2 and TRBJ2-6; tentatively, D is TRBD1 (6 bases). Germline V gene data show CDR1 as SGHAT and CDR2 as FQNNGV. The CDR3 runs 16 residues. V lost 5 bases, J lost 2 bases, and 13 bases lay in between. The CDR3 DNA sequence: TGTGCCAGCAGCCGAGACAGGACCCCTGGGGCCAACGTCCTGACTTTC. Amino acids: CASSRDRTPGANVLTF.

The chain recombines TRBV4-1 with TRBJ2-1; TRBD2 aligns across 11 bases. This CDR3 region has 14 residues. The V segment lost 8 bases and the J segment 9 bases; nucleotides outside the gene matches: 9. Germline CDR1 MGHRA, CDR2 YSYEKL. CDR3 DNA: TGCGCCAGCCGGGTAGCGGGGGGGTTGGGTGAGCAGTTCTTC. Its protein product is CASRVAGGLGEQFF.

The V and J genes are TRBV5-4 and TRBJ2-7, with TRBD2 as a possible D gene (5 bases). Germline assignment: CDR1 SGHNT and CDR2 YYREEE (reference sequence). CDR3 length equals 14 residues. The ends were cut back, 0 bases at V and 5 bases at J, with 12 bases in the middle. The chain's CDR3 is CASSLGAAGNEQYF. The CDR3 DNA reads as TGTGCCAGCAGCTTGGGAGCGGCGGGTAACGAGCAGTACTTC.